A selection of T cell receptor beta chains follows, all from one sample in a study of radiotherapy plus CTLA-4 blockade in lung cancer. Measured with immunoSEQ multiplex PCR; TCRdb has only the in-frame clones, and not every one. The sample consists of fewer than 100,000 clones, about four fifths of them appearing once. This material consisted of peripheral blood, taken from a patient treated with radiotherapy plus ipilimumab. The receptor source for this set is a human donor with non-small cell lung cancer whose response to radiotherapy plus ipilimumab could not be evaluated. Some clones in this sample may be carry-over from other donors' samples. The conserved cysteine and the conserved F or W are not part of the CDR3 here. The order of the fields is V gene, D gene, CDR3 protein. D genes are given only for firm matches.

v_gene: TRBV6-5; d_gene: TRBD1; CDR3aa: ASSAGRGIVDEQY
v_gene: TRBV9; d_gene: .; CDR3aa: ASSGGRLTDTQY
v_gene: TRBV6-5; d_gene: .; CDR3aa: ASSPPGTHTQY
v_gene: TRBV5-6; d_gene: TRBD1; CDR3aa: ASTQSRDRAPAKNIQY
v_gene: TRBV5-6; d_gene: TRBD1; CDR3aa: ASSSVRGTEGYT
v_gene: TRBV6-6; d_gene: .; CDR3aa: ASSQHSGDTGELF
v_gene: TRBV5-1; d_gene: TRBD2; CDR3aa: ASSFSSGGDHEQF
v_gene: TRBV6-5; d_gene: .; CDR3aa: ASSYSGQYGYT
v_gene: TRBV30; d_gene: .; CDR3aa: AWRAIANTEAF
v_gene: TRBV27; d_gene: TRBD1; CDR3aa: ASSLSWTGKIGYT
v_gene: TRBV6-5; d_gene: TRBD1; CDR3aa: TSSTRDRANSPLH
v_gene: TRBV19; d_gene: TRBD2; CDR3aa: ASSQRGAGGYNEQF
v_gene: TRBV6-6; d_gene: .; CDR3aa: ASTRSPPYSNQPQH
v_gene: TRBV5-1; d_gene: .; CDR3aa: ASSLVSGTEAF
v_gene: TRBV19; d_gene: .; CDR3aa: ASSIRVFAKNIQY
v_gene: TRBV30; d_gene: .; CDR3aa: AWSVQVMEQF
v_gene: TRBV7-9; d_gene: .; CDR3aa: ASSHNTEAF
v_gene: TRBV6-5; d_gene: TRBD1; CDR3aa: ASRRTGRNQPQH
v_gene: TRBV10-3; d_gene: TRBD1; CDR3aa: AIRATGASNQPQH
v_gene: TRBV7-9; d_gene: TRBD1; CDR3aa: ASSSGQGDQPQH
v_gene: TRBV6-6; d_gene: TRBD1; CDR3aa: ASSGTGDRETQY
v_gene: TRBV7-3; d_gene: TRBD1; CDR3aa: ASSKGQANEQF
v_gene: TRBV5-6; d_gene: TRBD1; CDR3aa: ASSFLSGSYGQGGYGYT
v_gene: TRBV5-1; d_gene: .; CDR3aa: ASSLVGGQAPYEQY
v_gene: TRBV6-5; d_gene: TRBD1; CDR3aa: ASSLGTAGLPQF
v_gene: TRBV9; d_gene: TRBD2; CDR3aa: ASSSGTSGGEEQF
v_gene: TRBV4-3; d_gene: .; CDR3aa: ASSQEIADTQY
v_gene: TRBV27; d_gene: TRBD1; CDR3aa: ASSLWGTGDEQY
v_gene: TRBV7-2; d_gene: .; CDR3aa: ASSFSRGEPQH
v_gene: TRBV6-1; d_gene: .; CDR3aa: ASSEGRGFGTDTQY
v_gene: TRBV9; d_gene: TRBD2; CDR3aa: ASSVAAASGANTGELF
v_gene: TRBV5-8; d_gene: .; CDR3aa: ASSLGTANGYT
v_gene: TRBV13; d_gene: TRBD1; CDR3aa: ASSTWGTGDLEQY
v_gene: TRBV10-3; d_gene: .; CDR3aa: AIGSQGNTIY
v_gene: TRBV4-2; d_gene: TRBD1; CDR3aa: ASSQITGGASNQPQH
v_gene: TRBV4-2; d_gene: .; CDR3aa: ASSQGGYSNQPQH
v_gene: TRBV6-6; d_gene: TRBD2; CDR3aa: ASSYSLAGTPNEQF
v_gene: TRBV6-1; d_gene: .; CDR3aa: ASSDSVRNSPLH
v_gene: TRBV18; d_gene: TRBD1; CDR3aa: ASSPPGTGASYEQY
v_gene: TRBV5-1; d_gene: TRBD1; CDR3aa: ASSLTNTGTGDEKLF
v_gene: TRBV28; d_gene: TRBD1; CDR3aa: AIQFRTGADEQY
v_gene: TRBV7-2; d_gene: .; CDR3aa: ASSLAQGNYGYT
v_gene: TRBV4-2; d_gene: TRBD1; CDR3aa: ASSQAEGQGQSGNTIY
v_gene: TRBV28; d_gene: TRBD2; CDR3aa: ATSSSPGGGGSYNEQF
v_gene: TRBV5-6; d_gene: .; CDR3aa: ASSPGGMSGFYGYT
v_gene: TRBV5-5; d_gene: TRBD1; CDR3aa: ASGRTGGDQPQH
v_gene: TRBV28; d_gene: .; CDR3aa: ASMTATGKSSYEQY
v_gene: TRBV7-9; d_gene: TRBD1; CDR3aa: ASSVGQGNEKLF
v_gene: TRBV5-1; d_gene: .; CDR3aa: ASSLGAIRSGNTIY
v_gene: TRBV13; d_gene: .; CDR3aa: ASSFQEETQY
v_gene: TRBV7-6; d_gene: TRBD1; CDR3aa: ASSSGQGDNEQF